Here is one T cell receptor (beta chain) with its context. Method: immunoSEQ multiplex PCR; TCRdb's copy keeps in-frame clones and lacks some. The sample carries about 2.2 million clones, approximately 94% recorded once. The record originates from a study of shared clonotypes between healthy human individuals. V lost 0 bases to trimming and J lost 1 base; unmatched junction nucleotides: 5. Germline V gene data show CDR1 as SGHAT and CDR2 as FQNNGV. The CDR3 consists of 17 residues. The naive CD8 fraction comprised CD45RO-negative cells positively selected for CCR7 and excluded terminally differentiated effector memory CD45RA+ cells.

Sequencing was carried out using naive CD8+ T cells from PBMCs. The V and J genes are TRBV11-2 and TRBJ2-1; 8 bases align to TRBD2. This sequence was found in a man aged 18 to 35 in good health. Some clones in this sample may be carry-over from other donors' samples. CDR3 amino acids: CASSLDPGGRSYNEQFF. The CDR3, as DNA: TGTGCCAGCAGCTTAGATCCGGGCGGGAGGTCCTACAATGAGCAGTTCTTC. The variable domain in full, with the rest retrieved from reference TRBV11-2 and TRBJ2-1, is EAGVAQSPRYKIIEKRQSVAFWCNPISGHATLYWYQQILGQGPKLLIQFQNNGVVDDSQLPKDRFSAERLKGVDSTLKIQPAKLEDSAVYLCASSLDPGGRSYNEQFFGPGTRLTVL.